The TCR beta chain described here comes from a study of OX40 agonist ivuxolimab in advanced cancers. Trimming removed 5 bases from V and 3 bases from J; junction bases left unmatched: 7. Germline V lookup: CDR1 SGHAT, CDR2 FQNNGV. The CDR3 is made up of 15 amino acids. This clone has just one count. Repertoires were generated with immunoSEQ multiplex PCR, while TCRdb's copy carries only in-frame clones and drops some. The table includes 75,000 to 100,000 clones, roughly 90% detected once. This clonotype was sampled from an adult with an advanced solid tumor such as melanoma, head and neck, liver or kidney cancer. The chain couples TRBV11-2 to TRBJ2-3; 8 bases line up with TRBD1. The specimen comprised CD4+ or CD8+ T cells sorted from blood, sampled in a trial of the OX40 agonist ivuxolimab. The CDR3 coding sequence is TGTGCCAGCAGCGAAGGCGACAGGGGTACAGATACGCAGTATTTT. This encodes CASSEGDRGTDTQYF.